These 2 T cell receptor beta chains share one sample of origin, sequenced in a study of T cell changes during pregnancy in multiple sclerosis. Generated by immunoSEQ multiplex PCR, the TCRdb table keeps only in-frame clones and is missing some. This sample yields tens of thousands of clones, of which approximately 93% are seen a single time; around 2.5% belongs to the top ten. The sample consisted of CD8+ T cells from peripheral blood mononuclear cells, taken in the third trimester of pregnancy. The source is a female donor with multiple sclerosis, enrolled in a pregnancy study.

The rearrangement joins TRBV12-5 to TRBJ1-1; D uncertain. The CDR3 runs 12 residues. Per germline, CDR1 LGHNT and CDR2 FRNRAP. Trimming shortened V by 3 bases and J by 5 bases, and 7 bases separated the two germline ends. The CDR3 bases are TGTGCTAGTGGTTTCGGGAAAACTGAAGCTTTCTTT. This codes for CASGFGKTEAFF.

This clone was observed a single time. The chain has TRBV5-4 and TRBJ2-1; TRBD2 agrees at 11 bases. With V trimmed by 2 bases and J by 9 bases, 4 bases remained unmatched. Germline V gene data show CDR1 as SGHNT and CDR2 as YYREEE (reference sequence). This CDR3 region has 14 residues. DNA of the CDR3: TGTGCCAGCAGCTTAACTAGCGGGAGAGGTGAGCAGTTCTTC. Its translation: CASSLTSGRGEQFF.